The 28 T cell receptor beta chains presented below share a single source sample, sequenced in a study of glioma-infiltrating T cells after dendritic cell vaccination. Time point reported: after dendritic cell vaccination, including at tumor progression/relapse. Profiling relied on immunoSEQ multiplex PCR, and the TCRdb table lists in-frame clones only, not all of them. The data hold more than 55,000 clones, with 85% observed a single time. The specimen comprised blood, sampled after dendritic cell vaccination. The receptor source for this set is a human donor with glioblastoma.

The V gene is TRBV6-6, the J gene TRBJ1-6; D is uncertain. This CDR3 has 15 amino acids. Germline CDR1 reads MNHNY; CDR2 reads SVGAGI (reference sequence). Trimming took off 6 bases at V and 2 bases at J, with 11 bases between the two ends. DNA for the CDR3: TGTGCCAGCAGCCGCCGGAGCGCCTATAATTCACCCCTCCACTTT. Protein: CASSRRSAYNSPLHF.

This chain's CDR3 is CASSFSGTGASYEQYF. The DNA for the CDR3 is TGTGCCAGCAGTTTCTCCGGGACAGGGGCCTCCTACGAGCAGTACTTC. This rearrangement joins TRBV27 to TRBJ2-7; 10 bases map to TRBD1. The trim removed 3 bases at V and 0 bases at J, leaving 5 bases unmatched. The CDR3 runs to 16 residues. Per the germline V gene, CDR1 is MNHEY and CDR2 is SMNVEV (reference sequence).

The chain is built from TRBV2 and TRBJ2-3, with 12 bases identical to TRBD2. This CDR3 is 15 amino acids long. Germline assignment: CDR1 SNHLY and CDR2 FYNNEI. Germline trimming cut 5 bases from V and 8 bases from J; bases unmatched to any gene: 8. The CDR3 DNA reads TGTGCCAGCAGTTCTTCTCTAGCGGGGGGGTCTACGCAGTATTTT. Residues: CASSSSLAGGSTQYF.

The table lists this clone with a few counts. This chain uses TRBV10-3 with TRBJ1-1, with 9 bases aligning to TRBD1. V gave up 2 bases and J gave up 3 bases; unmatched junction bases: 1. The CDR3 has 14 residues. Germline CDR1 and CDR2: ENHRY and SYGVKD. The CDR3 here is CAISERQGDTEAFF. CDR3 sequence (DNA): TGTGCCATCAGTGAGAGACAGGGGGACACTGAAGCTTTCTTT.

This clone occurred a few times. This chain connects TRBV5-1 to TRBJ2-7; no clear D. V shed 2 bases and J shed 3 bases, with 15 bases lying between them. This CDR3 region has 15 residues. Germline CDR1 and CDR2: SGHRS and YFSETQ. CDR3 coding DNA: TGCGCCAGCAGCTTCAGAGGAGAACACTACTACGAGCAGTACTTC. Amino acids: CASSFRGEHYYEQYF.

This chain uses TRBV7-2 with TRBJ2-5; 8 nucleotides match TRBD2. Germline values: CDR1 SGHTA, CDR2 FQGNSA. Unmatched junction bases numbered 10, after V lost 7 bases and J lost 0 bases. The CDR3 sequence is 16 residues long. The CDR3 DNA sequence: TGTGCCAGCACCACGGGAGGGGGGGCGTACCAAGAGACCCAGTACTTC. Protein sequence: CASTTGGGAYQETQYF.

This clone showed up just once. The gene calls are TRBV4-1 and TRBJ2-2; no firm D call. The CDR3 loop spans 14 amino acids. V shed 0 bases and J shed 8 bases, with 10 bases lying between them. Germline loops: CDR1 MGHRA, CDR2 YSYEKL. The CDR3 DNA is TGCGCCAGCAGCCAAGAATCCTTTCCGGGGGAGCTGTTTTTT. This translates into CASSQESFPGELFF.

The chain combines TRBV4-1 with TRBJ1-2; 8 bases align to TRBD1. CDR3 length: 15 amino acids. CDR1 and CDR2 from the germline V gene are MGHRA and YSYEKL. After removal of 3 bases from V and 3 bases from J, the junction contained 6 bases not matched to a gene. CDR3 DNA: TGCGCCAGCAGCCATGAAGACAGGGGACACTATGGCTACACCTTC. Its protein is CASSHEDRGHYGYTF.

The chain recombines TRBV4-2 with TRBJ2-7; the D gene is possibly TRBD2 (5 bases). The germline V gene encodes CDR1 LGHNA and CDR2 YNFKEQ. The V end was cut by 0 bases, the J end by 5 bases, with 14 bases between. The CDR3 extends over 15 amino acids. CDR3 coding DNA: TGTGCCAGCAGCCAAGAAACGGGGTTGCCTGACGAGCAGTACTTC. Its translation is CASSQETGLPDEQYF.

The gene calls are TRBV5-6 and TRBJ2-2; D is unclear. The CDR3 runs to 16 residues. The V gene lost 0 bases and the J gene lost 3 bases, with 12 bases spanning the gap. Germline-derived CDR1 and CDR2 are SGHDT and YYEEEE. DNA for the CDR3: TGTGCCAGCAGCTTGGACTCCCTATTGGACACCGGGGAGCTGTTTTTT. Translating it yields CASSLDSLLDTGELFF. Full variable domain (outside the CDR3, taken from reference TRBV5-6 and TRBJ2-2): DAGVTQSPTHLIKTRGQQVTLRCSPKSGHDTVSWYQQALGQGPQFIFQYYEEEERQRGNFPDRFSGHQFPNYSSELNVNALLLGDSALYLCASSLDSLLDTGELFFGEGSRLTVL.

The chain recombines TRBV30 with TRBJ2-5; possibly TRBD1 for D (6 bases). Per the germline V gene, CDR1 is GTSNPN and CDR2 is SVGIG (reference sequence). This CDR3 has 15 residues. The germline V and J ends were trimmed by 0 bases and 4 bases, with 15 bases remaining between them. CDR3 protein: CAWSVGQGMRETQYF. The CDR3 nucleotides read TGTGCCTGGAGTGTAGGGCAGGGGATGCGAGAGACCCAGTACTTC.

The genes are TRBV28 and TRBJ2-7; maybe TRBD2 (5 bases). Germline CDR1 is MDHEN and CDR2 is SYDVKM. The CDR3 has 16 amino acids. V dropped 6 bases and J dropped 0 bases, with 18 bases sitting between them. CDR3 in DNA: TGTGCCAGCAGCCTCGCGTACCGGGATCCCTCCTACGAGCAGTACTTC. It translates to CASSLAYRDPSYEQYF.

The CDR3 reads CAWSVLSNQPQHF. DNA of the CDR3: TGTGCCTGGAGTGTACTCTCCAATCAGCCCCAGCATTTT. The gene calls are TRBV30 and TRBJ1-5; D is unresolved. V shed 0 bases and J shed 3 bases, with 6 bases lying between them. The CDR3 runs 13 residues. Germline V gives CDR1 GTSNPN, CDR2 SVGIG (reference sequence).

The CDR3 sequence is CASSLEYCRGNGYTF. In DNA, the CDR3 is TGCGCCAGCAGCTTGGAATACTGCAGGGGTAATGGCTACACCTTC. The J gene is TRBJ1-2, the V gene TRBV5-1, with D possibly TRBD1 on 6 matching bases. Germline CDR1 is SGHRS and CDR2 is YFSETQ. V was trimmed by 0 bases and J by 6 bases, leaving 15 bases between them. CDR3 length: 15 amino acids.

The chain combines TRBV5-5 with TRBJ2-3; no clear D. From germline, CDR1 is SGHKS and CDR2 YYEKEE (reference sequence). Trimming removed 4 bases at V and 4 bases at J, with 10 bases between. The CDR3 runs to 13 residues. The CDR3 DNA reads TGTGCCAGCAGCCCTAGGCGCGCAGATACGCAGTATTTT. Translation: CASSPRRADTQYF.

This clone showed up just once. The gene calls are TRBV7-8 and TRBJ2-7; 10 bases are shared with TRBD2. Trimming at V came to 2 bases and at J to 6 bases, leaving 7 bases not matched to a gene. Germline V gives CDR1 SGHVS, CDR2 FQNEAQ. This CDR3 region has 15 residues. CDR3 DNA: TGTGCCAGCAGCTTAATCCGGACTAGCGGTTTCGAGCAGTACTTC. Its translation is CASSLIRTSGFEQYF. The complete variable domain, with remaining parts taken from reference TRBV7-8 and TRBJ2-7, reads GAGVSQSPRYKVAKRGQDVALRCDPISGHVSLFWYQQALGQGPEFLTYFQNEAQLDKSGLPSDRFFAERPEGSVSTLKIQRTQQEDSAVYLCASSLIRTSGFEQYFGPGTRLTVT.

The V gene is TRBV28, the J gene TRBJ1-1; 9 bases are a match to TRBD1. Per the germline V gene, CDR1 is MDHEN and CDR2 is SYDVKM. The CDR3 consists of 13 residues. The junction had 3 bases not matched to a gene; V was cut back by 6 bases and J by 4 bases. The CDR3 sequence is CASRDRGSTEAFF. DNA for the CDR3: TGTGCCAGCAGAGACAGGGGGAGCACTGAAGCTTTCTTT.

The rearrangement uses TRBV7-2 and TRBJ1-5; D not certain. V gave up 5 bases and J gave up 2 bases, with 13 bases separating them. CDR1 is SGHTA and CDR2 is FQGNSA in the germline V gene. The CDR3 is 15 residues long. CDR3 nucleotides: TGTGCCAGCAGCATACAGCTGCTTGGCAATCAGCCCCAGCATTTT. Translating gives CASSIQLLGNQPQHF.

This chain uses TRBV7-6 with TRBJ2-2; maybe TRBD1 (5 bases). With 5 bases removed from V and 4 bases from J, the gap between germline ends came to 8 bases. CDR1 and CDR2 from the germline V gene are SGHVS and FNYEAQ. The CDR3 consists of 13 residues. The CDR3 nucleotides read TGTGCCAGCAGCAAAGGGGCCACCGGGGAGCTGTTTTTT. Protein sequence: CASSKGATGELFF.

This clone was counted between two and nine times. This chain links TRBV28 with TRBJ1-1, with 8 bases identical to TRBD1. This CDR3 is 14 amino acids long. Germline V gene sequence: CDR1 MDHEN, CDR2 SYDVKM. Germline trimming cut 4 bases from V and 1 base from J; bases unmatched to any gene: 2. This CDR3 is CASSWTGRNTEAFF. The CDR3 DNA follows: TGTGCCAGCAGTTGGACAGGGAGGAACACTGAAGCTTTCTTT.

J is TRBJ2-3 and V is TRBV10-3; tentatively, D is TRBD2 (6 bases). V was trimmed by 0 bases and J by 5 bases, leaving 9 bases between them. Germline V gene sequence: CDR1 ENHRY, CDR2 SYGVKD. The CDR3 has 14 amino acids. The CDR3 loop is CAISESGGLDTQYF. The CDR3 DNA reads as TGTGCCATCAGTGAGTCGGGGGGTTTAGATACGCAGTATTTT.

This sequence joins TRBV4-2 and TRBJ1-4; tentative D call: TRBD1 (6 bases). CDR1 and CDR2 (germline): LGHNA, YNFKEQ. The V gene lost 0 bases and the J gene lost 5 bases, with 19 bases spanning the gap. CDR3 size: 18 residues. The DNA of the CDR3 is TGTGCCAGCAGCCAAGACAGAGACCGGCGACAGGAGAATGAAAAACTGTTTTTT. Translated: CASSQDRDRRQENEKLFF.

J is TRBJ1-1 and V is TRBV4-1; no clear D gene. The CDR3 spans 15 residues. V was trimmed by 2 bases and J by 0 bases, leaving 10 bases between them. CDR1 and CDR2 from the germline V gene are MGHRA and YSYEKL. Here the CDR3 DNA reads TGCGCCAGCAGCCAAAGGGCAGCGGTGAACACTGAAGCTTTCTTT. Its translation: CASSQRAAVNTEAFF.

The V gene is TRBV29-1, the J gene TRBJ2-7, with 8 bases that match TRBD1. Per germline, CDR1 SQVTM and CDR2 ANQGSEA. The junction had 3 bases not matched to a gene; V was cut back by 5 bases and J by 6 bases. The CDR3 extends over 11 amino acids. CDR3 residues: CSVLTGVEQYF. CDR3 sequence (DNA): TGCAGCGTTCTGACAGGGGTCGAGCAGTACTTC.

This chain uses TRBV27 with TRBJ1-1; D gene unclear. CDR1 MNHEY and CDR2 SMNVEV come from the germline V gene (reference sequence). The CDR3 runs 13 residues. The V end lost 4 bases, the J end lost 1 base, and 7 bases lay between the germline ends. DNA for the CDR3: TGTGCCAGCAGTTGGCAGAAGAACACTGAAGCTTTCTTT. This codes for CASSWQKNTEAFF.

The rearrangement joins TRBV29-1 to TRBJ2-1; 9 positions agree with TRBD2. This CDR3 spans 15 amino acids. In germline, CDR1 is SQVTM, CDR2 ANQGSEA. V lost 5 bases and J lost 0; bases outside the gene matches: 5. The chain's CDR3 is CSVLSGGSSYNEQFF. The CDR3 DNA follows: TGCAGCGTTCTTAGCGGGGGCAGCTCCTACAATGAGCAGTTCTTC.

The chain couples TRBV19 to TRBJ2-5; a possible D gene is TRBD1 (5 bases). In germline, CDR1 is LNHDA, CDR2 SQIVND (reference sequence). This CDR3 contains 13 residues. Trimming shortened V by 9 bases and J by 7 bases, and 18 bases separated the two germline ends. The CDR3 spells CASRSGLGGTQYF. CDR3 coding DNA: TGTGCCAGCCGGTCAGGGTTGGGTGGGACCCAGTACTTC.

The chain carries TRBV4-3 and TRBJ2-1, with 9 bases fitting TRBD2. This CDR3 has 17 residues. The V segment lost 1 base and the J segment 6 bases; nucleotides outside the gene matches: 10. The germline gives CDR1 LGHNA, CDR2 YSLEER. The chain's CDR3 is CASSQGGRAGGTNEQFF. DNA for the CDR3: TGCGCCAGCAGCCAAGGCGGGAGGGCGGGGGGGACCAATGAGCAGTTCTTC.